These 16 T cell receptor beta chains were all obtained from the same sample, sequenced in a study of blood T cell repertoires in COVID-19. TCRdb's table, derived via immunoSEQ multiplex PCR, lists solely in-frame clones and lacks some. The table lists 300,000 to 350,000 clones, about 87% of them singletons. The material sequenced was PBMCs or T cells enriched from blood (not recorded which). The receptors here all came from a woman aged 18-30 years who had recovered from COVID-19.

This chain links TRBV6-1 with TRBJ2-2; D gene unclear. Per germline, CDR1 MNHNS and CDR2 SASEGT. The CDR3 sequence is 16 residues long. With 3 bases removed from V and 0 bases from J, the gap between germline ends came to 11 bases. CDR3 in amino acids: CASSERIKANTGELFF. The CDR3 region has the DNA TGTGCCAGCAGTGAGAGAATTAAAGCGAACACCGGGGAGCTGTTTTTT.

The rearrangement joins TRBV6-4 to TRBJ2-2, with D tentatively TRBD2 (6 bases). CDR1 is MRHNA and CDR2 is SNTAGT in the germline V gene. Trimming removed 5 bases at V and 3 bases at J, with 13 bases between. This CDR3 has 15 residues. The CDR3 DNA is TGTGCCAGCAGTCGCGGCGGAGGGGACACCGGGGAGCTGTTTTTT. It is translated as CASSRGGGDTGELFF.

The gene calls are TRBV7-8 and TRBJ2-5; D is uncertain. The germline gives CDR1 SGHVS, CDR2 FQNEAQ. V gave up 5 bases and J gave up 7 bases, with 11 bases separating them. There are 12 residues in the CDR3. Here the CDR3 reads CASSLPVRTQYF. The CDR3 DNA is TGTGCCAGCAGCCTTCCCGTTAGGACCCAGTACTTC.

The rearrangement uses TRBV20-1 and TRBJ1-1; no clear D gene. Trimming cost V 6 bases and J 4 bases, with 18 bases left between them. CDR3 size: 14 residues. The germline V gene encodes CDR1 DFQATT and CDR2 SNEGSKA (reference sequence). The CDR3 region has the DNA TGCAGTGCCAGTCGGTCGGAAGGCGGCACTGAAGCTTTCTTT. Translated: CSASRSEGGTEAFF.

The chain is built from TRBV28 and TRBJ1-4, with 10 bases aligning to TRBD1. The CDR3 consists of 16 residues. Germline lookup yields CDR1 MDHEN and CDR2 SYDVKM. V lost 5 bases to trimming and J lost 11 bases; unmatched junction nucleotides: 14. The CDR3 loop is CASSRQGAPAFGKLFF. CDR3 coding DNA: TGTGCCAGCAGTCGACAGGGGGCCCCAGCCTTCGGGAAACTGTTTTTT.

The chain couples TRBV4-3 to TRBJ2-7; 9 nucleotides match TRBD1. Germline-derived CDR1 and CDR2 are LGHNA and YSLEER. With 0 bases clipped from V and 4 bases from J, the junction kept 7 bases outside the gene matches. CDR3 size: 16 residues. The CDR3 sequence is CASSQEITGGRYEQYF. In DNA form, the CDR3 reads TGCGCCAGCAGCCAAGAAATCACAGGGGGCAGGTACGAGCAGTACTTC.

The gene calls are TRBV3-1 (or the pseudogene TRBV3-2) and TRBJ2-3; 10 nucleotides align to TRBD2. Germline CDR1 LGHDT, CDR2 YNNKEL (reference sequence). The CDR3 consists of 17 residues. V lost 2 bases to trimming and J lost 5 bases; unmatched junction nucleotides: 10. This CDR3 is CASSQNPGTSVRDTQYF. The CDR3 bases are TGTGCCAGCAGCCAAAACCCCGGGACTAGCGTCAGAGATACGCAGTATTTT.

The genes are TRBV7-2 and TRBJ1-2; no reliable D call. CDR3 length: 13 amino acids. V lost 4 bases to trimming and J lost 4 bases, with 10 bases between them. Germline CDR1 and CDR2: SGHTA and FQGNSA. For the CDR3, the DNA is TGTGCCAGCAGCTCGGAGCCGTTCTATGGCTACACCTTC. Protein sequence: CASSSEPFYGYTF.

This clone was observed a few times. The chain couples TRBV6-1 to TRBJ2-7, with 10 bases that match TRBD1. In germline, CDR1 is MNHNS, CDR2 SASEGT. V dropped 4 bases and J dropped 2; count of bases not matched to a gene: 8. This CDR3 is built from 16 residues. CDR3 in amino acids: CASSGWGQGSPYEQYF. CDR3 DNA: TGTGCCAGCAGTGGGTGGGGACAGGGGTCTCCCTACGAGCAGTACTTC.

This clone was seen only once. This chain connects TRBV11-2 to TRBJ2-3, with TRBD2 matching over 15 bases. V trimming: 5 bases; J trimming: 6 bases; junction bases outside the gene matches: 3. Per germline, CDR1 SGHAT and CDR2 FQNNGV. This CDR3 region has 15 residues. The CDR3 here is CASSPGTSGRDTQYF. CDR3 DNA: TGTGCCAGCAGCCCCGGGACTAGCGGGAGGGATACGCAGTATTTT.

This clone was seen a single time. The V and J genes are TRBV5-4 and TRBJ2-2; TRBD2 matches at 7 bases. Per the germline V gene, CDR1 is SGHNT and CDR2 is YYREEE (reference sequence). Trimming took 6 bases from V and 3 from J; bases not matched to a gene: 8. This CDR3 spans 15 amino acids. CDR3 nucleotide sequence: TGTGCCAGCACGCAACGGGCGGGGGACACCGGGGAGCTGTTTTTT. Translation: CASTQRAGDTGELFF.

V gene TRBV4-3 combines with J gene TRBJ2-1, with D perhaps matching TRBD2 (6 bases). This CDR3 region has 16 residues. CDR1 and CDR2 (germline): LGHNA, YSLEER. V lost 0 bases and J 7 bases, leaving 16 bases between the germline ends. CDR3 nucleotides: TGCGCCAGCAGCCAAGACAGCCAGGGAGGTCGGAATGAGCAGTTCTTC. This encodes CASSQDSQGGRNEQFF.

This chain connects TRBV9 to TRBJ1-1; 8 bases match TRBD1. J lost 5 bases, V lost 5 bases, and 8 bases had no gene match. This CDR3 is built from 14 residues. Germline loops: CDR1 SGDLS, CDR2 YYNGEE. The CDR3 spells CASSPQGAVTEAFF. Here the CDR3 DNA reads TGTGCCAGCAGTCCTCAGGGGGCGGTGACTGAAGCTTTCTTT.

The V call is TRBV21-1, the J call TRBJ1-1; TRBD1 reflects the table's D call only, with no check against the DNA. TRBV21-1 is a documented pseudogene. The CDR3 totals 13 residues. CDR3 DNA: TGTGCCAGCAGCAAATCAGGGCCGGTTGAAGCTTTCTTT. Protein product: CASSKSGPVEAFF.

The chain uses TRBV27 and TRBJ1-2, with D possibly TRBD1 on 5 matching bases. The CDR3 is made up of 16 amino acids. Germline V lookup: CDR1 MNHEY, CDR2 SMNVEV (reference sequence). V lost 6 bases, J lost 7 bases, and 24 bases lay in between. The CDR3 DNA sequence: TGTGCCAGCAGACCCCCTGGGGGAGGGCCCTTCGGTGGCTACACCTTC. As protein: CASRPPGGGPFGGYTF.

The chain is built from TRBV15 and TRBJ2-5; D possibly corresponds to TRBD2 (5 bases). Trimming took 5 bases from V and 2 from J, leaving 9 bases between them. The CDR3 is made up of 13 amino acids. CDR1 LNHNV and CDR2 YYDKDF come from the germline V gene (reference sequence). The DNA of the CDR3 is TGTGCCACCAGCGCCCGGGAACAAGAGACCCAGTACTTC. Its translation: CATSAREQETQYF.